This is a list of T cell receptor beta chains from one sample in a study of response to subunit inactivated influenza vaccine. In TCRdb, the RT-PCR reads were re-called with MiXCR into one record per CDR3 protein. The sample comprises roughly 550,000 distinct CDR3 sequences, approximately 22% of which are singletons, and approximately 2.9% rests with the top ten. These data were also reused for a study on T cells expressing NK-cell markers.

Here the sequenced sample was CD4+ T cells sorted from PBMCs, taken roughly 13 days after vaccination. These receptors were collected from a middle-aged man who received an inactivated influenza vaccine. Each CDR3 is given with its conserved first and last residue. Each record gives: clone size, D gene, J gene, V gene, CDR3 protein, CDR3 DNA. D genes are given only for firm matches. Size is omitted from some rows. Given values are once, few, many or a class for expanded clones.

size: .; D: TRBD2; J: TRBJ2-1; V: TRBV6-7; CDR3: CASSYSFPSGSPSSYTEQFF; DNA: TGTGCCAGCAGTTACTCTTTCCCTAGCGGGAGCCCGAGCTCCTACACTGAGCAGTTCTTC
size: many; D: .; J: TRBJ1-5; V: TRBV6-2/TRBV6-3; CDR3: CASSYTRGERRSTSNQPQHF; DNA: TGTGCCAGCAGTTACACAAGAGGGGAGCGGAGGTCGACAAGCAATCAGCCCCAGCATTTT
size: many; D: TRBD1; J: TRBJ1-5; V: TRBV12-3/TRBV12-4; CDR3: CASSDTGGNQPQHF; DNA: TGTGCCAGCAGCGATACAGGGGGCAATCAGCCCCAGCATTTT
size: many; D: TRBD2; J: TRBJ2-1; V: TRBV12-3/TRBV12-4; CDR3: CASSPGLARNEQFF; DNA: TGTGCCAGCAGCCCGGGACTAGCGAGGAATGAGCAGTTCTTC
size: once; D: .; J: TRBJ2-7; V: TRBV20-1; CDR3: CSALALTDAADEQYF; DNA: TGCAGTGCCCTAGCATTGACAGATGCGGCTGACGAGCAGTACTTC
size: .; D: TRBD2; J: TRBJ2-1; V: TRBV28; CDR3: CASSFRGGAYNEQFF; DNA: TGTGCCAGCAGTTTTCGGGGGGGGGCCTACAATGAGCAGTTCTTC
size: .; D: TRBD1; J: TRBJ2-1; V: TRBV5-1; CDR3: CASSLDQGARVEQFF; DNA: TGCGCCAGCAGCTTGGATCAGGGGGCGCGGGTTGAGCAGTTCTTC
size: .; D: TRBD1; J: TRBJ1-2; V: TRBV29-1; CDR3: CSAGGTGVPGYTF; DNA: TGCAGCGCTGGGGGGACAGGGGTTCCTGGCTACACCTTC
size: .; D: .; J: TRBJ2-5; V: TRBV5-1; CDR3: CASSLTGKDQETQYF; DNA: TGCGCCAGCAGCTTGACAGGGAAGGATCAAGAGACCCAGTACTTC
size: few; D: .; J: TRBJ2-4; V: TRBV19; CDR3: CASSIPKNIQYF; DNA: TGTGCCAGTAGTATTCCCAAAAACATTCAGTACTTC
size: .; D: .; J: TRBJ1-1; V: TRBV12-3/TRBV12-4; CDR3: CARKDTEAFF; DNA: TGTGCCAGGAAGGACACTGAAGCTTTCTTT
size: .; D: TRBD2; J: TRBJ2-1; V: TRBV2; CDR3: CASSEGAGGSAEQFF; DNA: TGTGCCAGCAGTGAAGGGGCGGGGGGCTCCGCCGAGCAGTTCTTC
size: few; D: .; J: TRBJ1-5; V: TRBV20-1; CDR3: CSASAAAGNQPQHF; DNA: TGCAGTGCTAGTGCGGCTGCCGGCAATCAGCCCCAGCATTTT
size: few; D: TRBD1; J: TRBJ1-6; V: TRBV14; CDR3: CASSRGTGHNSPLHF; DNA: TGTGCCAGCAGCCGCGGGACAGGGCATAATTCACCCCTCCACTTT
size: .; D: .; J: TRBJ1-5; V: TRBV12-3/TRBV12-4; CDR3: CASSRTSQPQHF; DNA: TGTGCCAGCAGCCGTACGTCTCAGCCCCAGCATTTT
size: few; D: .; J: TRBJ1-5; V: TRBV4-1; CDR3: CASSQDRFSNQPQHF; DNA: TGCGCCAGCAGCCAAGACAGGTTCAGCAATCAGCCCCAGCATTTT
size: .; D: .; J: TRBJ2-5; V: TRBV7-9; CDR3: CARQDGETQYF; DNA: TGTGCCAGACAAGACGGGGAGACCCAGTACTTC
size: .; D: TRBD2; J: TRBJ2-7; V: TRBV7-9; CDR3: CASSLRLAEFSYEQYF; DNA: TGTGCCAGCAGCCTAAGACTAGCGGAGTTCTCCTACGAGCAGTACTTC
size: .; D: TRBD1; J: TRBJ1-5; V: TRBV7-9; CDR3: CASSATAGTANQPQHF; DNA: TGTGCCAGCAGCGCTACCGCCGGGACAGCTAATCAGCCCCAGCATTTT
size: .; D: TRBD2; J: TRBJ2-3; V: TRBV7-9; CDR3: CASSFAGTSGRVDTQYF; DNA: TGTGCCAGCAGCTTCGCCGGGACTAGCGGGAGAGTAGATACGCAGTATTTT
size: many; D: .; J: TRBJ2-7; V: TRBV29-1; CDR3: CSVLPGRGDYEQYF; DNA: TGCAGCGTTCTTCCGGGCAGGGGAGACTACGAGCAGTACTTC
size: few; D: .; J: TRBJ2-7; V: TRBV7-2; CDR3: CASSPLIDNTYEQYF; DNA: TGTGCCAGCAGCCCCCTTATCGACAACACCTACGAGCAGTACTTC
size: .; D: TRBD1; J: TRBJ1-4; V: TRBV6-1; CDR3: CASSPHRGGVEKLFF; DNA: TGTGCCAGCAGTCCCCACAGGGGGGGAGTTGAAAAACTGTTTTTT
size: .; D: TRBD2; J: TRBJ2-1; V: TRBV20-1; CDR3: CSANGASGSDEQFF; DNA: TGCAGTGCTAATGGGGCTAGCGGGAGTGATGAGCAGTTCTTC
size: .; D: .; J: TRBJ1-1; V: TRBV4-3; CDR3: CASSQDPFREAFF; DNA: TGCGCCAGCAGCCAAGATCCGTTCCGGGAAGCTTTCTTT
size: .; D: .; J: TRBJ2-6; V: TRBV5-1; CDR3: CASSPRTAVSGANVLTF; DNA: TGCGCCAGCAGCCCCAGGACGGCGGTTTCAGGGGCCAACGTCCTGACTTTC
size: .; D: TRBD1; J: TRBJ1-1; V: TRBV20-1; CDR3: CSASFPGQRPEAFF; DNA: TGCAGTGCTAGTTTTCCGGGACAGCGACCTGAAGCTTTCTTT
size: .; D: .; J: TRBJ2-2; V: TRBV14; CDR3: CASSKTERAANTGELFF; DNA: TGTGCCAGCAGCAAAACCGAGAGGGCCGCGAACACCGGGGAGCTGTTTTTT
size: .; D: TRBD2; J: TRBJ2-2; V: TRBV20-1; CDR3: CSARAGASGGHTSNTGELFF; DNA: TGCAGTGCTAGAGCGGGAGCTAGCGGGGGGCACACTTCGAACACCGGGGAGCTGTTTTTT
size: .; D: .; J: TRBJ1-4; V: TRBV16; CDR3: CASSQSRAAEKLFF; DNA: TGTGCCAGCAGCCAATCTCGGGCGGCTGAAAAACTGTTTTTT
size: few; D: TRBD2; J: TRBJ2-1; V: TRBV14; CDR3: CASSPLGLAGYNEQFF; DNA: TGTGCCAGCAGCCCCTTAGGACTAGCGGGGTACAATGAGCAGTTCTTC
size: few; D: .; J: TRBJ2-7; V: TRBV7-9; CDR3: CASSSTSSSYEQYF; DNA: TGTGCCAGCAGCTCTACTAGCAGTTCCTACGAGCAGTACTTC
size: .; D: TRBD1; J: TRBJ2-2; V: TRBV5-6; CDR3: CASSRPGQGRGTGELFF; DNA: TGTGCCAGCAGCCGCCCCGGACAGGGACGTGGCACCGGGGAGCTGTTTTTT
size: .; D: TRBD1; J: TRBJ2-2; V: TRBV20-1; CDR3: CSARDGTGGTGELFF; DNA: TGCAGTGCTAGAGATGGGACAGGGGGTACCGGGGAGCTGTTTTTT
size: few; D: .; J: TRBJ1-2; V: TRBV11-2; CDR3: CASSSIRGGWQGYTF; DNA: TGTGCCAGCAGCTCAATTAGGGGAGGCTGGCAAGGCTACACCTTC
size: .; D: .; J: TRBJ2-7; V: TRBV25-1; CDR3: CASSAPRGWRGEQYF; DNA: TGTGCCAGCAGTGCCCCTCGTGGTTGGAGGGGCGAGCAGTACTTC
size: .; D: .; J: TRBJ1-1; V: TRBV24-1; CDR3: CATSAGASGTEAFF; DNA: TGTGCCACCAGTGCAGGGGCATCAGGCACTGAAGCTTTCTTT
size: .; D: TRBD2; J: TRBJ2-7; V: TRBV6-2/TRBV6-3; CDR3: CASSYTGTSVYEQYF; DNA: TGTGCCAGCAGTTATACCGGGACTAGCGTCTACGAGCAGTACTTC
size: .; D: .; J: TRBJ2-3; V: TRBV6-1; CDR3: CASDNPRFQYTQYF; DNA: TGTGCCAGCGATAATCCGAGGTTTCAATATACGCAGTATTTT
size: .; D: .; J: TRBJ1-2; V: TRBV12-3/TRBV12-4; CDR3: CASTRAGPANYGYTF; DNA: TGTGCCAGCACCCGGGCGGGCCCTGCTAACTATGGCTACACCTTC
size: few; D: .; J: TRBJ2-7; V: TRBV29-1; CDR3: CSVGGAVYEQYF; DNA: TGCAGCGTTGGAGGCGCAGTCTACGAGCAGTACTTC
size: .; D: .; J: TRBJ2-7; V: TRBV18; CDR3: CASSGQLNSYEQYF; DNA: TGTGCCAGCTCAGGCCAACTCAACTCCTACGAGCAGTACTTC